The clone carrying this T cell receptor beta chain was detected ten times or more. Its antigen is undetermined. The cDNA was generated through 5'RACE incorporating 10-nucleotide random UMIs. One entry per CDR3 protein, called by TCRdb with MiXCR from the 5' RACE reads. The sample consists of about 50,000 distinct CDR3 sequences, about 5.6% of them appearing once. The CDR3 contains 16 residues. The germline gives CDR1 SGHRS, CDR2 YFSETQ. Trimming shortened V by 5 bases and J by 3 bases, and 17 bases separated the two germline ends. These data originate in a study of neurological immune-mediated disorders. The wider study: Secondary progressive cases numbered 3 among the roughly 34 multiple sclerosis patients, while the other 31 were relapsing-remitting. Points from the study as a whole: Phylogenetic analysis grouped 18 of 34 multiple sclerosis patients' repertoires together, suggesting a possible repertoire signature. For the multiple sclerosis repertoire cluster, no association with any clinical or MRI feature was found.

Sequenced sample: CD4+ T cells from blood. This receptor was taken from a woman between 18 and 29 years old with multiple sclerosis. V gene TRBV5-1 combines with J gene TRBJ2-2; D is unresolved. The CDR3 loop is CASRPSRKQYTGELFF. DNA of the CDR3: TGCGCCAGCAGACCCAGTCGTAAGCAGTACACCGGGGAGCTGTTTTTT.